This TCR beta chain stems from a study of response to subunit inactivated influenza vaccine (dated by TCRdb to 2016 to 2018). Regarding the complete study: The study used deep quantitative T cell receptor repertoire profiling to track responses to a trivalent subunit inactivated influenza vaccine. What the authors observed across the whole study: According to the authors, only a limited number of new T cells may be recruited by each seasonal influenza vaccination.

Library method: RT-PCR. Sequenced on an Illumina HiSeq 2500. TCRdb applied fastp at Q25 and MiXCR to the public reads, then kept only in-frame beta chains. All rows with the same CDR3 protein become a single entry with the most common DNA and genes. Counted in this sample were 500,000 to 700,000 distinct CDR3 sequences; roughly 25% of them appeared once. The leading ten clones occupy approximately 2.9% of the sample. As regards this clonotype: This receptor's antigen is unknown. No base quality values were provided; no much bigger clone lies one nucleotide off.

V is shortened by 3 bases, J by 9 bases, and the region joining them spans 26 bases. From cysteine to phenylalanine, the CDR3 is 17 amino acids long. The entry retains the CDR3 DNA only, 51 bases that are in frame from base 1. From the germline V gene, CDR1 is SGDLS and CDR2 is YYNGEE. These records were also assigned to another study, of T cells expressing NK-cell markers. The second study also describes: The TCR beta cDNA libraries were made using 5'RACE template switching, a step that added both a universal primer site and unique molecular identifiers. Three sorted T-cell subsets (CD3+CD56+NKG2C+, CD3+CD56+NKG2C- and CD3+CD56-NKG2C+) from seven to nine donors had their TCR beta-chain repertoires profiled. Among the eight sequenced donors, seven were HCMV-seropositive and one was HCMV-seronegative. In several experiments an anti-gammadeltaTCR antibody was added to restrict sorting to alphabetaTCR-expressing T cells. In five to seven donors, the dominant CD3+CD56+NKG2C+ clonotypes were found to rank among the top 10 CD8+ clonotypes and to make up roughly 1.0-8% of CD8+ T cells. Those dominant clonotypes were again the most abundant among CD3+CD56-NKG2C+ cells in four donors, at about 25-60.1%. It remained unclear whether the expanded NKG2C-expressing T cell clones were specific for HCMV antigens. Randomly selected healthy volunteers, three men and five women, were used as the eight sequenced donors. A commercial ELISA kit detecting HCMV-specific IgG in serum was used to determine HCMV serostatus. Peripheral blood mononuclear cells were isolated from blood by Ficoll density gradient centrifugation. CD4+ and CD8+ T cells were isolated from PBMC by magnetic immunoseparation with Miltenyi isolation kits. Synthesis of cDNA was primed from the TCR beta constant segment and was followed by two consecutive PCR amplification steps. Sequencing of the libraries produced 2 x 150 bp reads on Illumina HiSeq 2000/2500, MiSeq or NextSeq. MIGEC was used to demultiplex reads and group the reads by UMI, and MiTCR was used to assemble and quantify clonotypes. To exclude erroneous sequences, any TCR cDNA sequence not supported by at least two reads was discarded. Downstream repertoire analysis used the tcR package, and clonotypes were matched across fractions by CDR3 nucleotide sequence plus V segment. Antigen specificity was annotated against VDJdb with VDJmatch, allowing one amino acid substitution in CDR3.

The rearrangement combines TRBV9 with TRBJ2-3, with the identity of the D gene unclear. The specimen comprised CD4+ T cells sorted from PBMCs, sampled 11 to 12 days after vaccination. This receptor was taken from a man aged 50-59 years who received an inactivated influenza vaccine. Donor details come from another sample of the same person, matched by shared clones. The DNA sequence follows: TGTGCCAGCAGCGCTCACCCTCGAAAAGGGTGGGTTGAGACGCAGTATTTT. Its coded protein is CASSAHPRKGWVETQYF.